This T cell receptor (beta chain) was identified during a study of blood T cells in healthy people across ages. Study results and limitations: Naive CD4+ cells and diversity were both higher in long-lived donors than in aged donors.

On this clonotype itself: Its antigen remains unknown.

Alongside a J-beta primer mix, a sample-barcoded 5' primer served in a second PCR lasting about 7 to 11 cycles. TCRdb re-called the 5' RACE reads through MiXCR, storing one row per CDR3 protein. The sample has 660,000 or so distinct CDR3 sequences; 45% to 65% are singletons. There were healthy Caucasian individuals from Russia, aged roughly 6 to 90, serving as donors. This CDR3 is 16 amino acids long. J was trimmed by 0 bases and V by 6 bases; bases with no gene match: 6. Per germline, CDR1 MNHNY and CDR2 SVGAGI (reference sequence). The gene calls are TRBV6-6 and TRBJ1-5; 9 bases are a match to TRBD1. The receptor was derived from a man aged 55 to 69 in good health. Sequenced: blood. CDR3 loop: CASSLGQGSSNQPQHF. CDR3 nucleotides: TGTGCCAGCAGCCTAGGACAGGGGAGTAGCAATCAGCCCCAGCATTTT.